These T cell receptor beta chains were read from a single sample in a study of tumor and adjacent non-tumor tissue in lung cancer. MiXCR was run by TCRdb on the multiplex PCR reads, yielding one entry per CDR3 protein. The sample has tens of thousands of distinct CDR3 sequences; around 70% are singletons. Sample: distant non-tumor lung tissue. The source of these receptors is a woman aged 45 to 65 with non-small cell lung cancer. Each CDR3 is given with its conserved first and last residue. A D gene is named only where the DNA matches it firmly. A clone size is listed for some rows: how often the clone was seen (once, few, many), or a class if it is expanded.

cdr3_nt cdr3_aa j_call clone_size d_call v_call
TGTGTCACCAGTGATCCAACAGGGGGCCGTGAAGAGACCCAGTACTTC CVTSDPTGGREETQYF TRBJ2-5 once TRBD1 TRBV24-1
TGTGCCAGCAGCTTATCAGCAGGCGGGGGCTTCTACGAGCAGTACTTC CASSLSAGGGFYEQYF TRBJ2-7 . . TRBV11-2
TGTGCCAGCAGCTCCAACCAGGCGAGCACTGAAGCTTTCTTT CASSSNQASTEAFF TRBJ1-1 . . TRBV11-2
TGTGCCAGCAGCAGAACAGGGGGCCCCATTCCAAAAAACACCGGGGAGCTGTTTTTT CASSRTGGPIPKNTGELFF TRBJ2-2 few TRBD1 TRBV5-4
TGTGCCAGCGGCCGACCCCTTAGCGGGAGAGGGCGAAACCCCCGGCGGGCCGGGGAGCTGTTTTTT CASGRPLSGRGRNPRRAGELFF TRBJ2-2 . TRBD2 TRBV6-2/TRBV6-3
TGTGCCAGCAGTTTCTTCGGACAGAGCACAGATACGCAGTATTTT CASSFFGQSTDTQYF TRBJ2-3 many . TRBV28
TGCGCCAGCAGCTTCCAACTAGCGGGAGGGGCTGAGCAGTTCTTC CASSFQLAGGAEQFF TRBJ2-1 . TRBD2 TRBV5-1
TGTGCCATCAGTGAGAAAAAGGGGGACGACGCCTACGAGCAGTACTTC CAISEKKGDDAYEQYF TRBJ2-7 . . TRBV10-3
TGTGCCAGTACCACCTTGGGACAGGCAAGCAATGATCAGTTCTTC CASTTLGQASNDQFF TRBJ2-1 . TRBD1 TRBV12-3/TRBV12-4
TGTGCCAACAGCCAGGCTTCGTTGGAGCTTGGAGAAAAACTGTTTTTT CANSQASLELGEKLFF TRBJ1-4 . . TRBV4-2
TGTGCCAGCAGCCAAGTGGGGACAGGCCCCTGCGGTCAGTCCCAGCATTTT CASSQVGTGPCGQSQHF TRBJ1-5 . TRBD1 TRBV4-1
TGTGCCAGCAACTTAGATCGGGGGAGCTCCTACGAGCAGTACTTT CASNLDRGSSYEQYF TRBJ2-7 . . TRBV11-2
TGTGCCAGTAGCTCTGGGGGTAGCAGAATTTCCATCGGGGAGCTGTTTTTT CASSSGGSRISIGELFF TRBJ2-2 . . TRBV11-2
TGTGCCAGCAGTTACACTACATGGACTAATTCACCACTCCACTTT CASSYTTWTNSPLHF TRBJ1-6 . . TRBV6-5
TGTGCCAGCACCCTACCCAGCGGTGAGCAGTTCTTC CASTLPSGEQFF TRBJ2-1 many . TRBV6-1
TGTACCAGCAACTTAGACACAGGGGAAGGGACTGAAGCTTTCTTT CTSNLDTGEGTEAFF TRBJ1-1 . TRBD1 TRBV7-6
TGCGCCAGCAGTCCAACGACAGGGGGGCGGTTTGATTCACCCTTCCACTTT CASSPTTGGRFDSPFHF TRBJ1-6 . TRBD1 TRBV13
TGTGCCAGCAGTCCCAGTACAGGGGGATACACCGGGGGGCTGTTTTTT CASSPSTGGYTGGLFF TRBJ2-2 . TRBD1 TRBV12-3/TRBV12-4
TGCAGTACTGCGGAAACAGATACACAGTATTTT CSTAETDTQYF TRBJ2-3 . . TRBV20-1
TGTGCCACCAGCTTGTCGGGACAGGATCCATCAATGGAGACCCAGAACTTC CATSLSGQDPSMETQNF TRBJ2-5 . TRBD1 TRBV11-2
TGTGCTACCAGTGATCCCATGTGGGGGGATACCGGCAATGAGCAGTTCTTC CATSDPMWGDTGNEQFF TRBJ2-1 once . TRBV24-1
TGCGCCAGCAGCCAATCAGTAACTTATAGCGGGAGGGACGCAGATACGCAGTATTTT CASSQSVTYSGRDADTQYF TRBJ2-3 many TRBD2 TRBV4-1
TGCAATGCACCGAGCGGGAGAGGTTTTTACAATGAGCAGTTCTTC CNAPSGRGFYNEQFF TRBJ2-1 . TRBD2 TRBV20-1
TGTGCCATCAGTGGGGCTAGCGGGAGTATCCGAGCCTACAATGAGCTGTTCTTC CAISGASGSIRAYNELFF TRBJ2-1 . TRBD2 TRBV10-3
TGCGCCAGCAGCTCGTCGGGGACAGGCGGCTATGGCTACGCCTTC CASSSSGTGGYGYAF TRBJ1-2 . TRBD1 TRBV5-4